The clone carrying this TCR beta chain was seen only once. With a J-beta primer mix and a sample-barcoded 5' primer, a second PCR ran about 7 to 12 cycles. MiXCR was run by TCRdb on the 5' RACE reads, yielding one entry per CDR3 protein. The data contain about 1.6 million distinct CDR3 sequences, around 36% of them singletons. The sample comes from a study of blood T cells in healthy people across ages. CDR3 length equals 15 residues. Germline V CDR1 and CDR2: MNHNS, SASEGT. Trimming removed 6 bases at V and 7 bases at J, with 18 bases between. The chain links TRBV6-1 to TRBJ2-2; no firm D call. Source material: blood. The TCR originated in a woman in her twenties or thirties in good health. In DNA form, the CDR3 reads TGTGCCAGCAGCCAAGGGTACAGATCTGTCGGGGAGCTGTTTTTT. This sequence encodes CASSQGYRSVGELFF.